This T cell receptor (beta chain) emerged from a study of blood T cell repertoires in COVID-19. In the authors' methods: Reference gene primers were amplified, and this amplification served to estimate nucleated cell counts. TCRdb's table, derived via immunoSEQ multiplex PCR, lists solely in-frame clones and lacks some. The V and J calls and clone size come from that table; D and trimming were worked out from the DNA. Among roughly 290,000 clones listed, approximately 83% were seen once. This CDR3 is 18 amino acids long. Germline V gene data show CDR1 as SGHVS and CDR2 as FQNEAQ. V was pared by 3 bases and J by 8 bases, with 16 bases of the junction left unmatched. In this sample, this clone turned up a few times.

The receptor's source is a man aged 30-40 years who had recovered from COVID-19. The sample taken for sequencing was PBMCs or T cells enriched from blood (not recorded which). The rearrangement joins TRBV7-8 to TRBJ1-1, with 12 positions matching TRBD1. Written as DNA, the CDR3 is TGTGCCAGCAGCTTCCCCGGGACAGGGGGCTTAAGGGCGAGAGAAGCTTTCTTT. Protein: CASSFPGTGGLRAREAFF.